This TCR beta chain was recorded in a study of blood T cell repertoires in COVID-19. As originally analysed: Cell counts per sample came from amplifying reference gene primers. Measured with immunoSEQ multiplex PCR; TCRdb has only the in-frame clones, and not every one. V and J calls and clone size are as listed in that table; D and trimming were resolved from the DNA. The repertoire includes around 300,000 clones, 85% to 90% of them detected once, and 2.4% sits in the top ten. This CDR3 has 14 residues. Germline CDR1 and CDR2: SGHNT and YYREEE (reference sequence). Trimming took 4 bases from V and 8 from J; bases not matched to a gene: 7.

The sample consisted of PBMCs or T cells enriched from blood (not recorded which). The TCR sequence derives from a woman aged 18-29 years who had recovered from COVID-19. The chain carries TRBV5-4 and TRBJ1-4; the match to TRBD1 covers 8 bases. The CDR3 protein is CASSKDREYEKLFF. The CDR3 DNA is TGTGCCAGCAGCAAGGACAGGGAATACGAAAAACTGTTTTTT.